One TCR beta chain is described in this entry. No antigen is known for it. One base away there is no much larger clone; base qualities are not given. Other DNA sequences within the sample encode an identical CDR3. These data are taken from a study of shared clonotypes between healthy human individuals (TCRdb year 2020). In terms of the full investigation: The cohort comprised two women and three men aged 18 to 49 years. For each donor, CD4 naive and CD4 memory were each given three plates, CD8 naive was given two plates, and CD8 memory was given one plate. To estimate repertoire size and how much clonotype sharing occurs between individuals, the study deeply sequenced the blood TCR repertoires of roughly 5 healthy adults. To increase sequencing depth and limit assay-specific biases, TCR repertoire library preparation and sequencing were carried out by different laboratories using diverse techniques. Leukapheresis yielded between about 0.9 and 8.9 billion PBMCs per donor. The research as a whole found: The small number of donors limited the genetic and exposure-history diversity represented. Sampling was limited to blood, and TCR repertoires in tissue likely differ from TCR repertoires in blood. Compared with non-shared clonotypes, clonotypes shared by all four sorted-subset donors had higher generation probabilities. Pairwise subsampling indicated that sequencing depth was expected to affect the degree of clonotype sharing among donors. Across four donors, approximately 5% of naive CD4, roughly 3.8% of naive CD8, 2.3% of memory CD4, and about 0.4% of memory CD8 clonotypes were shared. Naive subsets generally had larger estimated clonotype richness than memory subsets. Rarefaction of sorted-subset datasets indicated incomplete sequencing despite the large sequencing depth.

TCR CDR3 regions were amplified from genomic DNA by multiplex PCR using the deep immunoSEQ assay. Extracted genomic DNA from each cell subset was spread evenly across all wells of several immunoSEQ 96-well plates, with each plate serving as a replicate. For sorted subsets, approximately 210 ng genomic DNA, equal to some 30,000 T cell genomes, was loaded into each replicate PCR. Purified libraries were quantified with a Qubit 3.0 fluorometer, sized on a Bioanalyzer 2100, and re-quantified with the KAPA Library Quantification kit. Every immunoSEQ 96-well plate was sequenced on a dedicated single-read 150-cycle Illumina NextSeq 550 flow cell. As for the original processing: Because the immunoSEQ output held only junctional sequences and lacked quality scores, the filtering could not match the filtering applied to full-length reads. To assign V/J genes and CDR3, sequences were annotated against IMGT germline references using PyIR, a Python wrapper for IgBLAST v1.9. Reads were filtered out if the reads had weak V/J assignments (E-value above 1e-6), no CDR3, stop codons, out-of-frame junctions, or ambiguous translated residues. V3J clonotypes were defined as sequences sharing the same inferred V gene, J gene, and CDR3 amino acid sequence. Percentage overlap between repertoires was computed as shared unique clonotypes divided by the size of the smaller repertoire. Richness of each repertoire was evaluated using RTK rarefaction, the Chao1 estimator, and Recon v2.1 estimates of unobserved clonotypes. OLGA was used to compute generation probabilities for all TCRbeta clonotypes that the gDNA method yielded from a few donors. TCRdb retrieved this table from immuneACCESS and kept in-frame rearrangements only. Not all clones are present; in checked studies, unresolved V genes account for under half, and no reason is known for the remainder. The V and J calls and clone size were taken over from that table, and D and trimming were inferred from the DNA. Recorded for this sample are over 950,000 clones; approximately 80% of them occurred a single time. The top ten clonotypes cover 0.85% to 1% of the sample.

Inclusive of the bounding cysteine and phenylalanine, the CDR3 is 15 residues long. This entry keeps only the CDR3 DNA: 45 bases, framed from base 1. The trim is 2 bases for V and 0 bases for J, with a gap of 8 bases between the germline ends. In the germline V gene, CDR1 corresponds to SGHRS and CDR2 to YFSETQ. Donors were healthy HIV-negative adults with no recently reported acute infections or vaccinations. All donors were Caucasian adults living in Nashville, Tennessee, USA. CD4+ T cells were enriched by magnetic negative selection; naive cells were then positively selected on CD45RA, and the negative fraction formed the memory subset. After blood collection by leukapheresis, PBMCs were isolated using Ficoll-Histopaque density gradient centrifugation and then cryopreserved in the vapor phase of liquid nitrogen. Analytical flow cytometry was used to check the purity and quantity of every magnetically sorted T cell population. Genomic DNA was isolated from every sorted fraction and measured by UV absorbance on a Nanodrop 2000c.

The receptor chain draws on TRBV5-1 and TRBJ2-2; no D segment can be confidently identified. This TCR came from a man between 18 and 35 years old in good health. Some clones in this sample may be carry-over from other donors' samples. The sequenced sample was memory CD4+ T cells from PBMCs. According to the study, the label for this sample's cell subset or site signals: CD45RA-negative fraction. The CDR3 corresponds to CASSFGPSNTGELFF. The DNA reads TGCGCCAGCAGCTTCGGGCCTTCGAACACCGGGGAGCTGTTTTTT.